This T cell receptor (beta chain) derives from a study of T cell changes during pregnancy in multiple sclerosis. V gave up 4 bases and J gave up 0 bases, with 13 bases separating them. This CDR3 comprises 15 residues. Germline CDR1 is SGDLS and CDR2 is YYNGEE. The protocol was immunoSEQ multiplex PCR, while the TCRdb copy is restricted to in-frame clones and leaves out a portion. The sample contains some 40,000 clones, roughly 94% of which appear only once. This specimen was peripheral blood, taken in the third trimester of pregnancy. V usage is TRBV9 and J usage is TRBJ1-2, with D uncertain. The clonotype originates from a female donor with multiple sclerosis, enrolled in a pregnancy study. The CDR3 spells CASSPRHTANYGYTF. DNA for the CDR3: TGTGCCAGCAGCCCCCGACACACAGCTAACTATGGCTACACCTTC.